This T cell receptor (beta chain) appears in the sequencing data of a study of blood T cell repertoires in COVID-19. For the study at large: Sites across the United States, Italy and Spain contributed samples from acute and convalescent COVID-19. The analysed material was cDNA or gDNA that came from T cells, B-cell-depleted T cells, or PBMCs.

This CDR3 spans 13 amino acids. The J segment lost 5 bases and the V segment lost 6 bases, leaving 6 bases of the junction unmatched. CDR1 is LNHDA, CDR2 SQIVND, per germline (reference sequence). Original analysis: Estimates of nucleated cell counts were drawn from the amplification of reference gene primers. TCRdb's table, derived via immunoSEQ multiplex PCR, lists solely in-frame clones and lacks some. The V and J calls and clone size are taken from that table; D and trimming were inferred from the DNA. In the table there are 150,000 to 200,000 clones, about 80% of which are singletons. The receptor comes from a man aged 70-80 years who had recovered from COVID-19. The sequenced sample consisted of peripheral blood. The rearrangement links TRBV19 to TRBJ2-5; the match to TRBD1 covers 7 bases. The CDR3 nucleotides are TGTGCCAGTAGGAGAACAGGGGTGGAGACCCAGTACTTC. As protein: CASRRTGVETQYF.